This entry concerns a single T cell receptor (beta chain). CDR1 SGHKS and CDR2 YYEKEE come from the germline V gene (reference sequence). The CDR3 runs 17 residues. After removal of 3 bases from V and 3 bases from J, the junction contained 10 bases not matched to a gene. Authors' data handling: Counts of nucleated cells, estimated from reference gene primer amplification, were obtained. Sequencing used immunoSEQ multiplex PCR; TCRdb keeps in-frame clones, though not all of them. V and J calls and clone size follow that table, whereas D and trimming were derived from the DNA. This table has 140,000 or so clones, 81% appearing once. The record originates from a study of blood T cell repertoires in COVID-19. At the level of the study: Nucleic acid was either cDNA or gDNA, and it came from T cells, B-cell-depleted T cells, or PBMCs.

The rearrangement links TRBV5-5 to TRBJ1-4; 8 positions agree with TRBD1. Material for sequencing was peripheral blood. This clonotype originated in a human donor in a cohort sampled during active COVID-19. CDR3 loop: CASSSSLRGLANEKLFF. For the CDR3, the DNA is TGTGCCAGCAGCTCCTCCCTCAGGGGGCTAGCTAATGAAAAACTGTTTTTT.